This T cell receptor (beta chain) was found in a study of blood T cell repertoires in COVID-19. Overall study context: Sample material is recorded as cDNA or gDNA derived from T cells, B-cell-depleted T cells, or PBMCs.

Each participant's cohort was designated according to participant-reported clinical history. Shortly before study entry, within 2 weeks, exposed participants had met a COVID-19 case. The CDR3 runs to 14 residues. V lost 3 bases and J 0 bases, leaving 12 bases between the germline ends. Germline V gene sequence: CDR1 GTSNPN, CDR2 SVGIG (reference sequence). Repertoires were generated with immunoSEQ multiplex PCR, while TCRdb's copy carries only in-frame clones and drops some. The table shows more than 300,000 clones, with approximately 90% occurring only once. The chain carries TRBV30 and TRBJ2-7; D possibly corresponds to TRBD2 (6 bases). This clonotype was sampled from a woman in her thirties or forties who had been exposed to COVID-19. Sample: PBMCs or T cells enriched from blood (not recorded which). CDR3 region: CAWRRGFNSYEQYF. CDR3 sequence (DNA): TGTGCCTGGAGACGGGGGTTTAACTCCTACGAGCAGTACTTC.